Below, 3 T cell receptor beta chains from the same sample are listed, as sequenced in a study of OX40 agonist ivuxolimab in advanced cancers. TCRdb keeps only in-frame clones here, not all; method: immunoSEQ multiplex PCR. The table records some 80,000 clones, 75% to 90% of them present only once. The sequences come from CD4+ or CD8+ T cells sorted from blood, collected in a trial of the OX40 agonist ivuxolimab. Receptor source: an adult with an advanced solid tumor such as melanoma, head and neck, liver or kidney cancer.

V and J are TRBV5-1 and TRBJ2-5; no firm D call. V lost 0 bases and J lost 4, with 4 bases in between. Germline V gene sequence: CDR1 SGHRS, CDR2 YFSETQ. The CDR3 spans 12 residues. The CDR3 coding sequence is TGCGCCAGCAGCTTGGCCGGAGAGACCCAGTACTTC. It translates to CASSLAGETQYF.

The V call is TRBV21-1, the J call TRBJ2-5. TRBV21-1 represents a pseudogene. CDR3 length equals 17 residues. The CDR3 loop is CASSKPPCRGVQETQYF. The CDR3 region has the DNA TGTGCCAGCAGCAAACCCCCTTGTCGAGGGGTTCAAGAGACCCAGTACTTC.

This chain links TRBV19 with TRBJ2-3, with 13 bases aligning to TRBD2. The V segment lost 4 bases and the J segment 5 bases; nucleotides outside the gene matches: 6. Germline assignment: CDR1 LNHDA and CDR2 SQIVND (reference sequence). The CDR3 is 16 residues long. As DNA, the CDR3 is TGTGCCAGTAGTACACTAGCGGGGGGGCCGGAAGATACGCAGTATTTT. It specifies CASSTLAGGPEDTQYF.